The rows below give T cell receptor beta chains drawn from one sample of a study of cytomegalovirus exposure and HLA in healthy donors. This table comes from immunoSEQ multiplex PCR, and its TCRdb copy is limited to in-frame clones, with some not included. The table lists some 170,000 clones, 75% to 85% of them singletons. The specimen sequenced was PBMCs. The receptors here all came from a woman aged 45-59 years in good health and CMV-seronegative. The CDR3 runs from the conserved cysteine through the conserved F or W. A D gene is named only where the DNA matches it firmly. Part of the rows lack a size; the others show once, few, many or a class for expanded clones.

V	D	J	size	CDR3	DNA
TRBV7-3	TRBD2	TRBJ2-3	NA	CASSLLGLAGAGDTQYF	TGTGCCAGCAGCCTACTAGGGCTAGCGGGGGCCGGAGATACGCAGTATTTT
TRBV5-1	NA	TRBJ2-3	NA	CASSLEGSTDTQYF	TGCGCCAGCAGCTTGGAGGGGAGCACAGATACGCAGTATTTT
TRBV6-6	NA	TRBJ2-1	NA	CASSPVREQFF	TGTGCCAGCAGCCCGGTGCGTGAGCAGTTCTTC
TRBV6-6	NA	TRBJ2-7	NA	CASSVPWGLEQYF	TGTGCCAGCAGTGTGCCCTGGGGGCTTGAGCAGTACTTC
TRBV23-1	NA	TRBJ1-1	NA	CASKNTEAFF	TGCGCCAGTAAGAACACTGAAGCTTTCTTT
TRBV30	NA	TRBJ1-6	few	CAWGLKSPLHF	TGTGCCTGGGGGCTCAAATCACCCCTCCACTTT
TRBV9	NA	TRBJ2-1	NA	CASSVGRGSYNEQFF	TGTGCCAGCAGCGTAGGTAGGGGCTCCTACAATGAGCAGTTCTTC
TRBV2	NA	TRBJ1-6	NA	CASSHPGSGYNSPLHF	TGTGCCAGCAGTCACCCGGGGAGTGGATATAATTCACCCCTCCACTTT
TRBV6-1	NA	TRBJ1-2	NA	CASSVGAVGYTF	TGTGCCAGCAGTGTGGGGGCAGTCGGCTACACCTTC
TRBV5-6	NA	TRBJ1-1	NA	CASSFTGLRMNTEAFF	TGTGCCAGCAGCTTTACAGGGCTCAGAATGAACACTGAAGCTTTCTTT
TRBV7-9	NA	TRBJ1-4	NA	CASSSPTGEKLFF	TGTGCCAGCAGCTCCCCAACGGGGGAAAAACTGTTTTTT
TRBV6-6	NA	TRBJ1-5	NA	CASTERVGNQPQHF	TGTGCCAGCACGGAACGGGTTGGTAATCAGCCCCAGCATTTT
TRBV9	TRBD2	TRBJ2-3	NA	CASSVGLAGDTDTQYF	TGTGCCAGCAGCGTAGGACTAGCGGGGGACACAGATACGCAGTATTTT
TRBV25-1	TRBD1	TRBJ1-2	NA	CASSDSNTGVGYTF	TGTGCCAGCAGTGATAGTAACACAGGGGTAGGCTACACCTTC
TRBV14	NA	TRBJ2-5	NA	CASSQVPGTQETQYF	TGTGCCAGCAGCCAAGTGCCGGGAACTCAAGAGACCCAGTACTTC
TRBV10-3	TRBD1	TRBJ1-2	NA	CAISGGQGTNYGYTF	TGTGCCATCAGTGGGGGACAGGGCACTAACTATGGCTACACCTTC
TRBV7-9	TRBD2	TRBJ2-1	NA	CASSLVLAGVNEQFF	TGTGCCAGCAGCTTAGTGTTAGCGGGCGTTAATGAGCAGTTCTTC
TRBV5-5	NA	TRBJ1-4	NA	CASSPSTTNEKLFF	TGTGCCAGCAGCCCGAGCACAACTAATGAAAAACTGTTTTTT
TRBV15	NA	TRBJ2-6	NA	CATSRDRGGPGANVLTF	TGTGCCACCAGCAGAGATCGAGGGGGTCCTGGGGCCAACGTCCTGACTTTC
TRBV6-5	NA	TRBJ1-6	NA	CASSYSPGLNSPLHF	TGTGCCAGCAGTTACTCGCCAGGCTTGAATTCACCCCTCCACTTT
TRBV20-1	NA	TRBJ1-2	NA	CSARADSGYTF	TGCAGTGCTAGAGCTGACTCTGGCTACACCTTC
TRBV11-2	NA	TRBJ1-2	NA	CASSLDRLGGNYGYTF	TGTGCCAGCAGCTTAGATCGGTTGGGGGGTAACTATGGCTACACCTTC
TRBV2	TRBD1	TRBJ1-2	NA	CASSISTGENYGYTF	TGTGCCAGCAGTATATCGACAGGGGAGAACTATGGCTACACCTTC
TRBV21-1	NA	TRBJ2-5	few	CASSIKPGQGWKTQYF	TGTGCCAGCAGCATCAAACCGGGACAGGGCTGGAAGACCCAGTACTTC
TRBV19	NA	TRBJ1-5	NA	CASSVDITGGNQPQHF	TGTGCCAGTAGTGTCGACATTACGGGGGGCAATCAGCCCCAGCATTTT
TRBV28	TRBD1	TRBJ1-1	NA	CASSLNRGAFF	TGTGCCAGCAGTTTAAACAGGGGTGCTTTCTTT
TRBV10-1	TRBD1	TRBJ1-5	NA	CARTFGTGGIQPQHF	TGCGCCAGAACATTCGGGACAGGGGGTATTCAGCCCCAGCATTTT
TRBV5-6	TRBD1	TRBJ2-2	NA	CASSLGQGVTGELFF	TGTGCCAGCAGCTTGGGACAGGGGGTCACCGGGGAGCTGTTTTTT
TRBV11-2	NA	TRBJ1-3	NA	CASSPSYGSGNTIYF	TGTGCCAGCAGCCCGAGTTACGGCTCTGGAAACACCATATATTTT
TRBV5-6	NA	TRBJ1-4	NA	CASSLEGARGEKLFF	TGTGCCAGCAGCTTGGAAGGGGCCCGCGGTGAAAAACTGTTTTTT
TRBV27	TRBD2	TRBJ2-7	NA	CASIQNAASGSYEQYF	TGTGCCAGCATCCAAAACGCGGCTAGCGGGAGTTACGAGCAGTACTTC
TRBV28	TRBD1	TRBJ1-2	NA	CASSLQGAGYTF	TGTGCCAGCAGTTTACAGGGGGCTGGCTACACCTTC
TRBV2	NA	TRBJ2-7	NA	CASSELQGSSYEQYF	TGTGCCAGCAGTGAATTGCAGGGTTCCTCCTACGAGCAGTACTTC
TRBV5-1	NA	TRBJ2-5	NA	CASSPWAGGETQYF	TGCGCCAGCAGCCCGTGGGCCGGTGGGGAGACCCAGTACTTC
TRBV10-3	NA	TRBJ1-4	NA	CAIRDSNEKLFF	TGTGCCATCAGGGACAGCAATGAAAAACTGTTTTTT
TRBV15	TRBD1	TRBJ1-4	NA	CATRLPGQGANNEKLFF	TGTGCCACCAGACTTCCGGGACAGGGGGCCAACAATGAAAAACTGTTTTTT
TRBV5-6	TRBD1	TRBJ1-2	NA	CASSLDRARGYTF	TGTGCCAGCAGCCTCGACAGGGCTAGGGGCTACACCTTC
TRBV28	TRBD1	TRBJ1-2	once	CAILSGTGRTNYGYTF	TGTGCCATTTTATCCGGGACAGGGAGAACTAACTATGGCTACACCTTC
TRBV7-2	TRBD1	TRBJ2-4	NA	CASSGTGGRSKNIQYF	TGTGCCAGCAGCGGTACAGGGGGCAGGTCCAAAAACATTCAGTACTTC
TRBV19	NA	TRBJ1-1	NA	CASSRGGGVNTEAFF	TGTGCCAGTAGTAGGGGGGGAGGCGTAAACACTGAAGCTTTCTTT
TRBV5-6	NA	TRBJ1-2	NA	CASSLGPNYGYTF	TGTGCCAGCAGCTTGGGGCCAAACTATGGCTACACCTTC
TRBV7-2	NA	TRBJ2-1	NA	CASSLAGDYNEQFF	TGTGCCAGCAGCTTAGCAGGGGACTACAATGAGCAGTTCTTC
TRBV5-4	TRBD2	TRBJ2-1	NA	CASSLAVTSGGNEQFF	TGTGCCAGCAGCTTGGCCGTGACTAGCGGGGGAAATGAGCAGTTCTTC
TRBV5-4	TRBD2	TRBJ2-7	NA	CASSQTSGASYEQYF	TGTGCCAGCAGCCAGACTAGCGGGGCCTCCTACGAGCAGTACTTC
TRBV6-5	TRBD1	TRBJ2-7	NA	CASSWTGQGYEQYF	TGTGCCAGCAGTTGGACGGGACAGGGCTACGAGCAGTACTTC
TRBV28	NA	TRBJ2-7	NA	CASADRDTIYEQYF	TGTGCCAGCGCAGACCGGGACACAATATACGAGCAGTACTTC
TRBV11-2	TRBD1	TRBJ1-3	NA	CASSLQGGVGNTIYF	TGTGCCAGCAGCTTACAGGGGGGAGTCGGAAACACCATATATTTT
TRBV29-1	TRBD2	TRBJ2-7	NA	CSIGFGGIDEQYF	TGCAGCATTGGTTTCGGGGGGATTGACGAGCAGTACTTC